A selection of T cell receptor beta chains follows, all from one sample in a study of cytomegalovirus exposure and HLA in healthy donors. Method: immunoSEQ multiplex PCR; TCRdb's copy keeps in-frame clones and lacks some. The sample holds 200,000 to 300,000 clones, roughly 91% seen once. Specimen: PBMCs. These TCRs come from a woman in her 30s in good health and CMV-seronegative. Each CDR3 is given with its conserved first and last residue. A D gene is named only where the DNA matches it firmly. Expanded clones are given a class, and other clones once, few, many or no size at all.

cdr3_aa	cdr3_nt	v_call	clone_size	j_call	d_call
CASSYRTGGSYNEQFF	TGTGCCAGCAGTTACCGGACAGGGGGGTCCTACAATGAGCAGTTCTTC	TRBV6-6	-	TRBJ2-1	TRBD1
CASSKVVQREGHVSEQYF	TGTGCCAGCAGCAAAGTGGTACAGCGGGAGGGCCACGTAAGCGAGCAGTACTTC	TRBV21-1	many	TRBJ2-7	-
CASGPGRGGGEQYF	TGTGCCAGCGGGCCGGGTCGGGGCGGGGGAGAGCAGTACTTC	TRBV27	-	TRBJ2-7	TRBD2
CASSPIAAPTDTQYF	TGCGCCAGCAGCCCTATAGCGGCCCCCACAGATACGCAGTATTTT	TRBV5-1	-	TRBJ2-3	-
CASSLWAGPYEQYF	TGTGCCAGCAGCCTATGGGCAGGGCCCTACGAGCAGTACTTC	TRBV27	-	TRBJ2-7	-
CASSDRQEGSDEQYF	TGTGCCAGCAGTGATCGTCAGGAGGGGAGCGACGAGCAGTACTTC	TRBV2	-	TRBJ2-7	-
CASSLVLGGSFDEQYF	TGTGCCAGCAGCTTAGTTCTCGGCGGGAGTTTCGACGAGCAGTACTTC	TRBV11-2	-	TRBJ2-7	TRBD2
CASSLTRALPREQYF	TGTGCCAGCAGTTTAACCAGGGCGCTGCCCCGAGAGCAGTACTTC	TRBV27	-	TRBJ2-7	-
CASSLVLEGYEQYF	TGTGCCAGCAGCTTAGTACTGGAGGGCTACGAGCAGTACTTC	TRBV11-3	-	TRBJ2-7	-
CASSYLNTEAFF	TGTGCCAGCAGCTACCTGAACACTGAAGCTTTCTTT	TRBV7-2	-	TRBJ1-1	-
CASWGKSSYEQYF	TGTGCCAGCTGGGGGAAAAGCTCCTACGAGCAGTACTTC	TRBV6-6	-	TRBJ2-7	-
CSASSKETQYF	TGCAGTGCTAGTTCGAAGGAGACCCAGTACTTC	TRBV20-1	-	TRBJ2-5	-
CASSLDRMTSGQETQYF	TGCGCCAGCAGCTTGGACAGAATGACTAGCGGGCAAGAGACCCAGTACTTC	TRBV5-1	-	TRBJ2-5	TRBD2
CASSPRAGRGPTEAFF	TGTGCCAGCTCACCACGGGCAGGGAGGGGTCCTACTGAAGCTTTCTTT	TRBV18	-	TRBJ1-1	-
CASSLAGRAKVDTQYF	TGTGCCAGCAGCCTAGCAGGGAGGGCGAAAGTAGATACGCAGTATTTT	TRBV7-8	-	TRBJ2-3	TRBD2
CASSTPGDGYGYTF	TGTGCCAGCAGTACGCCGGGGGATGGCTATGGCTACACCTTC	TRBV27	-	TRBJ1-2	-
CASSLAGGYSGRGKNIQYF	TGTGCCAGCAGCTTGGCGGGGGGATATAGCGGGAGAGGCAAAAACATTCAGTACTTC	TRBV5-6	-	TRBJ2-4	TRBD2
CASSAGTGANVLTF	TGTGCCAGCAGCGCTGGGACTGGGGCCAACGTCCTGACTTTC	TRBV9	-	TRBJ2-6	-
CASSLVRGGREQYF	TGTGCCAGCAGCTTAGTGCGTGGGGGGCGGGAGCAGTACTTC	TRBV7-2	-	TRBJ2-7	-
CASSPQWNEKLFF	TGTGCCAGCAGCCCCCAATGGAATGAAAAACTGTTTTTT	TRBV5-6	-	TRBJ1-4	-
CASRWGAGNQPQHF	TGTGCCAGCAGATGGGGGGCGGGCAATCAGCCCCAGCATTTT	TRBV28	-	TRBJ1-5	-
CASGSGMSYEQYF	TGTGCCAGCGGGAGCGGGATGAGCTACGAGCAGTACTTC	TRBV5-4	-	TRBJ2-7	TRBD2
CATQRGELFF	TGTGCCACCCAGAGGGGGGAGCTGTTTTTT	TRBV19	-	TRBJ2-2	-
CASSWGTGAGETQYF	TGTGCCAGCAGCTGGGGGACAGGGGCTGGGGAGACCCAGTACTTC	TRBV5-6	-	TRBJ2-5	TRBD1
CASSYSETQYF	TGTGCCAGCAGTTACTCAGAGACCCAGTACTTC	TRBV6-6	-	TRBJ2-5	-
CASSPGQGAYEQYF	TGTGCCAGCAGCCCCGGACAGGGAGCCTACGAGCAGTACTTC	TRBV7-9	-	TRBJ2-7	TRBD1
CASSLVVLRYEQFF	TGTGCCAGCAGCTTGGTGGTCTTGCGGTATGAGCAGTTCTTC	TRBV5-8	once	TRBJ2-1	-
CAISPRDSSTDTQYF	TGTGCCATCAGTCCCCGGGACAGTAGCACAGATACGCAGTATTTT	TRBV10-3	-	TRBJ2-3	TRBD1